The 2 T cell receptor beta chains below come from one sample, sequenced in a study of blood T cell repertoires in COVID-19. The assay was immunoSEQ multiplex PCR, and TCRdb's table has in-frame clones only and misses some. In the table there are about 240,000 clones, 86% of which are singletons. Sample: peripheral blood. These receptors came from a man between 60 and 75 years old with acute or convalescent COVID-19.

The count of this clone is one. The germline gene is not matched at one end of the junction; a read error may be the cause. The rearrangement uses TRBV7-3 and TRBJ2-7; D perhaps matches TRBD2 (5 bases). The CDR3 has 10 amino acids. Germline V gene lookup returns CDR1 SGHTA and CDR2 FQGTGA. The CDR3 nucleotides are TGTGCCAGCACCTTAAGCGGGCAGTACTTC. Translated, it gives CASTLSGQYF.

The rearrangement links TRBV9 to TRBJ1-3; tentatively, D is TRBD1 (6 bases). Germline lookup yields CDR1 SGDLS and CDR2 YYNGEE. Trimming cost V 4 bases and J 1 base, with 27 bases left between them. The CDR3 extends over 20 amino acids. The CDR3, as DNA: TGTGCCAGCAGCCCTCAGACCTCAACAGGGAATATCGGTTCTGGAAACACCATATATTTT. Translating it yields CASSPQTSTGNIGSGNTIYF.